The rows below give T cell receptor beta chains drawn from one sample of a study of CD8 T cells in Susac syndrome. TCRdb processed the immunoSEQ multiplex PCR reads anew with MiXCR; each CDR3 protein has one entry. The sample yields more than 75,000 distinct CDR3 sequences, over 85% seen once. Sequences were obtained from CD8+ T cells from PBMCs. The receptors here all came from a human donor in good health. The CDR3 runs from the conserved cysteine through the conserved F or W. The D gene is left open where the match is weak. Clone size is shown for a subset of rows, as once, few, many or a class of expanded clone.

V gene,D gene,J gene,clone size,CDR3 DNA,CDR3 protein
TRBV9,-,TRBJ2-5,-,TGTGCCAGCAGCGTCGACAGCCCTGGGCAGACCCAGTACTTC,CASSVDSPGQTQYF
TRBV12-3/TRBV12-4,TRBD2,TRBJ2-1,-,TGTGCCAGCTGGACTAGCGGTTATGAGCAGTTCTTC,CASWTSGYEQFF
TRBV6-1,-,TRBJ2-7,-,TGTGCCAGCAGTGAAGTATTCTACGAGCAGTACTTC,CASSEVFYEQYF
TRBV7-6,-,TRBJ1-4,once,TGTGCCACCCTAGCGGTTGATAATGAAAAACTGTTTTTT,CATLAVDNEKLFF
TRBV13,-,TRBJ2-7,-,TGTGCCAGCAGTAACAACCCGGGACAAGGGACCTACGAGCAGTACTTC,CASSNNPGQGTYEQYF
TRBV5-4,-,TRBJ2-5,-,TGTGCCAGCAGCGCGGAAGAGACCCAGTACTTC,CASSAEETQYF
TRBV5-1,-,TRBJ1-1,-,TGCGCCAGCAGCTTGGTTCCAGGGCACACTGAAGCTTTCTTT,CASSLVPGHTEAFF
TRBV3-1,-,TRBJ2-1,-,TGTGCCAGCAGCCAATTGGGGGCCTACAATGAGCAGTTCTTC,CASSQLGAYNEQFF
TRBV2,TRBD2,TRBJ2-1,once,TGTGCCAGCAGTGACTTGGGACTAGCAGCCTACAATGAGCAGTTCTTC,CASSDLGLAAYNEQFF
TRBV29-1,-,TRBJ2-5,once,TGCAGCGTTGGAGGTAGGCCCGGGGCGCCTCAAGAGACCCAGTACTTC,CSVGGRPGAPQETQYF
TRBV10-3,TRBD2,TRBJ2-1,-,TGTGCCATCAGTGAGTCCAAGGCTAGCGGGGATAACAATGAGCAGTTCTTC,CAISESKASGDNNEQFF
TRBV5-4,-,TRBJ2-7,-,TGTGCCAGCAGCTCATACCCGGGGGCCCCCTACGAGCAGTACTTC,CASSSYPGAPYEQYF
TRBV30,-,TRBJ1-3,-,TGTGCCTGGAGGGTTGGAAACACCATATATTTT,CAWRVGNTIYF
TRBV5-4,-,TRBJ2-3,-,TGTGCCAGCACCGAGGAAGCCGGCACAGATACGCAGTATTTT,CASTEEAGTDTQYF
TRBV29-1,-,TRBJ1-4,few,TGCAGCGTTGAGATCAACAGGACGAGTGAAAAACTGTTTTTT,CSVEINRTSEKLFF
TRBV10-3,-,TRBJ2-7,-,TGTGCCATCAGTGAAACCTTGGACGGCTCCTACGAGCAGTACTTC,CAISETLDGSYEQYF
TRBV19,-,TRBJ1-1,-,TGTGCCAGTAGTATTCACCGCCCGGGACGGAAGGATAGTATGGGTTTCTTT,CASSIHRPGRKDSMGFF
TRBV7-6,-,TRBJ2-4,-,TGTGCCAGCAGCCTGAACAGCGATCTAGCCAAAAACATTCAGTACTTC,CASSLNSDLAKNIQYF
TRBV14,-,TRBJ1-5,-,TGTGCCAGCAGCCAAGATTCAGTGGCCCTAGGGTGCAATCAGCCCCAGCATTTT,CASSQDSVALGCNQPQHF
TRBV29-1,TRBD2,TRBJ2-1,-,TGCAGCGTTGCGGGACTAGCGGAAAGCTCCTACAATGAGCAGTTCTTC,CSVAGLAESSYNEQFF
TRBV5-6,TRBD1,TRBJ2-1,-,TGTGCCAGCAGCTTGTATACAGGGGGCTACAATGAGCAGTTCTTC,CASSLYTGGYNEQFF
TRBV29-1,-,TRBJ1-2,-,TGCAGCGTTGATACGGCCAGCCTTAGATATGGCTACACCTTC,CSVDTASLRYGYTF
TRBV6-5,-,TRBJ1-2,-,TGTGCCAGCACCGGCGCCGAGGGACATGGCTACACCTTC,CASTGAEGHGYTF
TRBV6-5,-,TRBJ2-1,-,TGTGCCAGCAGTTACTCCGGGGGGCCTCACAATGAGCAGTTCTTC,CASSYSGGPHNEQFF
TRBV7-9,TRBD1,TRBJ2-7,-,TGTGCCAGCAGCTTATGGGACAGGGCCCACGAGCAGTACTTC,CASSLWDRAHEQYF
TRBV6-6,-,TRBJ2-2,-,TGTGCCAGCAGTTCACTCGGGGGGCACACCGGGGAGCTGTTTTTT,CASSSLGGHTGELFF
TRBV7-9,TRBD1,TRBJ2-3,-,TGTGCCAGCAGCTCCCACAGGGGGAGTGGAGGCACAGATACGCAGTATTTT,CASSSHRGSGGTDTQYF
TRBV6-1,-,TRBJ2-6,-,TGTGCCAGCAGACCCTTCGACACGGGGAGCTCTGGGGCCAACGTCCTGACTTTC,CASRPFDTGSSGANVLTF
TRBV9,-,TRBJ2-1,-,TGTGCCAGCAGCGTAGAAGGTTACTCCTACAATGAGCAGTTCTTC,CASSVEGYSYNEQFF
TRBV12-3/TRBV12-4,TRBD1,TRBJ1-6,-,TGTGCCAGCAGGAAGACAGGGAATTCACCCCTCCACTTT,CASRKTGNSPLHF
TRBV5-1,TRBD2,TRBJ2-1,-,TGCGCCAGCGGCCTAGCGGGGCCTTACAATGAGCAGTTCTTC,CASGLAGPYNEQFF
TRBV4-1,TRBD2,TRBJ2-3,-,TGCGCCAGCAGCGGAACTAGCGGGGGATACACAGATACGCAGTATTTT,CASSGTSGGYTDTQYF
TRBV6-2/TRBV6-3,-,TRBJ1-1,once,TGTGCCAGCAGAGGCCCTCTTGGCACTGAAGCTTTCTTT,CASRGPLGTEAFF
TRBV6-5,-,TRBJ2-3,-,TGTGCCACCTCAATTCGTTTCTATACAGATACGCAGTATTTT,CATSIRFYTDTQYF
TRBV7-8,TRBD2,TRBJ2-5,-,TGTGCCAGCAGCGCAGCGGGGGTCCAAGAGACCCAGTACTTC,CASSAAGVQETQYF
TRBV7-9,-,TRBJ2-1,-,TGTGCCAGCAGAAGGCAGGGCTACAATGAGCAGTTCTTC,CASRRQGYNEQFF